This T cell receptor beta chain is drawn from a study of cytotoxic CD8 clonotypes in ibrutinib-treated CLL. Study context: Collecting the response samples happened after a median approximately twelve months of treatment, with a range of 6 to 36. Study-wide results and limits: The clonality went up when patients responded to ibrutinib and dropped back toward baseline at progression. Public clonotypes were rare and shrank or held steady on treatment. There were differences in sampling times between sustained-remission and progressing patients.

Concerning this clone: Its antigen is still unknown.

Some clones are missing from TCRdb's copy, which holds only in-frame ones; the method was immunoSEQ multiplex PCR. The top ten clones hold approximately 6% of a sample with some 350,000 clones, roughly 70% of them seen once. The CDR3 runs 17 residues. Trimming shortened V by 1 base and J by 5 bases, and 16 bases separated the two germline ends. Germline values: CDR1 SGDLS, CDR2 YYNGEE. This rearrangement joins TRBV9 to TRBJ1-6; TRBD1 might be the D (5 bases). Sequencing used PBMCs, obtained after 36 months of ibrutinib treatment. This clonotype originated in a human donor with chronic lymphocytic leukemia. CDR3 DNA: TGTGCCAGCAGCGTATTAGCAGGGCCCCTTCATAATTCACCCCTCCACTTT. Translating it yields CASSVLAGPLHNSPLHF.